This entry is about one T cell receptor beta chain. The sample comes from a study of T cell changes during pregnancy in multiple sclerosis. V was shortened by 2 bases and J by 4 bases, with 13 bases between the two germline ends. This CDR3 contains 15 residues. Germline lookup yields CDR1 MGHDK and CDR2 SYGVNS. Clones were read by immunoSEQ multiplex PCR, and TCRdb kept only the in-frame ones, dropping some. The profile shows approximately 31,000 clones, less than 95% of them singletons. This TCR was recovered from a female donor with multiple sclerosis, enrolled in a pregnancy study. The chain couples TRBV25-1 to TRBJ2-3, with D possibly matching TRBD2 (5 bases). The specimen was CD8+ T cells from peripheral blood mononuclear cells, collected in the second trimester of pregnancy. The CDR3: CASSEGGSWADTQYF. CDR3 DNA sequence: TGTGCCAGCAGTGAAGGAGGCTCATGGGCAGATACGCAGTATTTT.